The T cell receptor beta chain described here comes from a study of T cells in Graves' hyperthyroidism and ophthalmopathy. In the case of this clonotype: A read error may account for a junction end that differs from germline.

The CDR3 regions of TCR beta were amplified from RNA transcripts. A first-round RT-PCR of the TCR CDR3 used the HTBI primer set. TCRdb redid the calling of the multiplex PCR reads with MiXCR, one entry per CDR3 protein. The repertoire has 450,000 to 650,000 distinct CDR3 sequences, 14% of them found once; the top ten carry 7% to 9%. CDR3 length equals 13 residues. Germline CDR1 and CDR2: KGHDR and SFDVKD. Sequenced input: blood. The sequence derives from a woman aged 18-29 years with Graves' ophthalmopathy. V gene TRBV24-1 combines with J gene TRBJ2-5, with D possibly matching TRBD1 (6 bases). CDR3 in DNA: TGTGCCACCAGTGACAGGGGCCAAGGGACCCAGTACTTC. This translates into CATSDRGQGTQYF.